This passage covers 20 T cell receptor beta chains from one sample sequenced in a study of long-term antiretroviral therapy in people with HIV. Survey-level immunoSEQ v3.0 assays were run. The data were produced by immunoSEQ multiplex PCR, yet TCRdb's version contains in-frame clones alone and is incomplete. This table holds about 27,000 clones, approximately 78% found once. The specimen was unsorted PBMCs, collected 3 years after starting antiretroviral therapy. These receptors were taken from a man aged 40-50 years with HIV.

The chain couples TRBV5-4 to TRBJ2-5; maybe TRBD1 (5 bases). Germline CDR1 SGHNT, CDR2 YYREEE (reference sequence). This CDR3 is built from 15 residues. V lost 3 bases, J lost 3 bases, and 15 bases lay in between. In DNA form, the CDR3 reads TGTGCCAGCAGCTCCCCCGACGAGACAGAAGAGACCCAGTACTTC. Amino acids: CASSSPDETEETQYF.

This clone was counted only a few times. The rearrangement links TRBV11-2 to TRBJ2-7, with a tentative D call TRBD1 (6 bases). Per the germline V gene, CDR1 is SGHAT and CDR2 is FQNNGV. V was trimmed by 2 bases and J by 6 bases, leaving 14 bases between them. The CDR3 runs 14 residues. The CDR3 loop reads CASSLQQGLSEQYF. In DNA, the CDR3 is TGTGCCAGCAGCTTACAACAGGGTCTCAGCGAGCAGTACTTC.

The CDR3 here is CASSLDVADTQYF. CDR3 nucleotides: TGTGCCAGCAGCTTAGATGTCGCAGATACGCAGTATTTT. The rearrangement uses TRBV11-3 and TRBJ2-3; D unclear. Germline V gene lookup returns CDR1 SGHNT and CDR2 YENEEA. V lost 0 bases and J lost 4, with 5 bases in between. The CDR3 runs 13 residues.

This clone showed up just once. This rearrangement joins TRBV18 to TRBJ2-7; D not resolved. Germline V gene sequence: CDR1 KGHSH, CDR2 LQKENI. The CDR3 has 13 amino acids. The V and J ends lost 0 bases and 4 bases respectively, with 7 bases between them. The DNA of the CDR3 is TGTGCCAGCTCACCACCAGGGTTTTACGAGCAGTACTTC. This gives the protein CASSPPGFYEQYF.

The V call is TRBV6-1, the J call TRBJ2-5; TRBD1 matches at 8 bases. The trim removed 1 base at V and 4 bases at J, leaving 8 bases unmatched. The CDR3 is 16 residues long. CDR1 and CDR2 (germline): MNHNS, SASEGT. CDR3 loop: CASSEVGQGARETQYF. CDR3 DNA sequence: TGTGCCAGCAGTGAAGTAGGGCAGGGGGCACGAGAGACCCAGTACTTC.

CDR3 sequence reads: CASSPWAGSDEQFF. In DNA form, the CDR3 reads TGTGCCAGCAGCCCATGGGCGGGATCGGATGAGCAGTTCTTC. The chain employs TRBV7-2 and TRBJ2-1, with D maybe TRBD2 (6 bases). This CDR3 contains 14 residues. The germline V and J ends were trimmed by 5 bases and 8 bases, with 16 bases remaining between them. The germline gives CDR1 SGHTA, CDR2 FQGNSA.

The DNA for the CDR3 is TGTGCCAGCAGTGGAGGACGGGCGGCTGGCTACACCTTC. Its translation is CASSGGRAAGYTF. The chain uses TRBV6-1 and TRBJ1-2; no reliable D call. This CDR3 region has 13 residues. Trimming shortened V by 4 bases and J by 7 bases, and 13 bases separated the two germline ends. Per germline, CDR1 MNHNS and CDR2 SASEGT.

The chain employs TRBV4-3 and TRBJ1-4; no definite D call. From germline, CDR1 is LGHNA and CDR2 YSLEER. The V end was cut by 1 base, the J end by 8 bases, with 14 bases between. The CDR3 loop spans 15 amino acids. The CDR3 spells CASSQGTAEREKLFF. CDR3 DNA sequence: TGCGCCAGCAGCCAAGGAACAGCCGAGCGGGAAAAACTGTTTTTT.

The rearrangement joins TRBV7-3 to TRBJ2-6; D perhaps matches TRBD1 (5 bases). Germline V CDR1 and CDR2: SGHTA, FQGTGA. This CDR3 spans 15 amino acids. Trimming removed 5 bases at V and 0 bases at J, with 8 bases between. CDR3 region: CASSHRSSGANVLTF. DNA of the CDR3: TGTGCCAGCAGCCACAGGAGCTCTGGGGCCAACGTCCTGACTTTC.

The gene calls are TRBV7-8 and TRBJ1-1; D gene uncertain. The V gene lost 1 base and the J gene lost 3 bases, with 0 bases spanning the gap. The germline CDR1 and CDR2 sequences are SGHVS and FQNEAQ. This CDR3 is built from 11 residues. The CDR3 DNA follows: TGTGCCAGCAGCTTAGACACTGAAGCTTTCTTT. It encodes CASSLDTEAFF.

This clone came up a few times. The CDR3 DNA sequence: TGTGCCACCAGCAGAGATCTCGGAGGGTTCTCTGGAAACACCATATATTTT. Encoded protein: CATSRDLGGFSGNTIYF. V and J are TRBV15 and TRBJ1-3; D not certain. V was cut by 0 bases and J by 0 bases, with 12 bases left in between. CDR1 LNHNV and CDR2 YYDKDF come from the germline V gene (reference sequence). The length of the CDR3 is 17 residues.

The chain links TRBV7-9 to TRBJ2-1, with D tentatively TRBD1 or TRBD2 (5 bases each). The V gene's germline CDR1 is SEHNR and CDR2 FQNEAQ (reference sequence). Trimming took off 7 bases at V and 5 bases at J, with 12 bases between the two ends. CDR3 size: 13 residues. CDR3 protein: CASTLGENNEQFF. The CDR3 DNA follows: TGTGCCAGCACCCTGGGGGAGAACAATGAGCAGTTCTTC.

The chain carries TRBV19 and TRBJ2-3; no clear D. Deletions cut 3 bases from V and 6 bases from J, with 4 bases between. CDR1 and CDR2 (germline): LNHDA, SQIVND (reference sequence). The CDR3 has 11 residues. In DNA form, the CDR3 reads TGTGCCAGTAGTATTAGTGATACGCAGTATTTT. Translating gives CASSISDTQYF.

The rearrangement uses TRBV30 and TRBJ2-1; D is uncertain. The CDR3 is 11 amino acids. The germline CDR1 and CDR2 sequences are GTSNPN and SVGIG (reference sequence). V was trimmed by 0 bases and J by 9 bases, leaving 6 bases between them. In DNA form, the CDR3 reads TGTGCCTGGAGTGTAATCCCTGAGCAGTTCTTC. It yields the protein CAWSVIPEQFF.

Only a few counts were recorded for this clone. The CDR3 here is CASKDGYGYTF. The CDR3 region has the DNA TGTGCCAGCAAGGACGGCTATGGCTACACCTTC. The V and J genes are TRBV2 and TRBJ1-2; no firm D call. Trimming cost V 7 bases and J 4 bases, with 7 bases left between them. This CDR3 has 11 amino acids. CDR1 SNHLY and CDR2 FYNNEI come from the germline V gene.

This clone was seen just once. The chain carries TRBV7-2 and TRBJ2-3; 9 bases are a match to TRBD1. The germline V gene encodes CDR1 SGHTA and CDR2 FQGNSA. The CDR3 covers 15 residues. V lost 5 bases and J lost 3; bases outside the gene matches: 6. The CDR3 reads CASSAGQGSTDTQYF. The CDR3 nucleotides read TGTGCCAGCAGCGCCGGACAGGGGTCTACAGATACGCAGTATTTT. The variable domain in full, with the rest retrieved from reference TRBV7-2 and TRBJ2-3, is GAGVSQSPSNKVTEKGKDVELRCDPISGHTALYWYRQSLGQGLEFLIYFQGNSAPDKSGLPSDRFSAERTGGSVSTLTIQRTQQEDSAVYLCASSAGQGSTDTQYFGPGTRLTVL.

This clone came up a few times. The chain links TRBV16 to TRBJ1-5; D is unclear. V was shortened by 6 bases and J by 5 bases, with 11 bases between the two germline ends. The CDR3 consists of 13 residues. Germline V gives CDR1 KGHSY, CDR2 FQNENV. CDR3 in amino acids: CASSDGADQPQHF. In DNA form, the CDR3 reads TGTGCCAGCAGTGACGGCGCTGATCAGCCCCAGCATTTT.

CDR3 region: CASRQNGDTEAFF. The CDR3 bases are TGTGCCAGCAGACAGAACGGGGACACTGAAGCTTTCTTT. The chain recombines TRBV7-3 with TRBJ1-1; no definite D call. Germline V lookup: CDR1 SGHTA, CDR2 FQGTGA. The V end was cut by 6 bases, the J end by 3 bases, with 11 bases between. CDR3 length equals 13 residues.

The gene calls are TRBV18 and TRBJ1-1; D is ambiguous. Germline CDR1 KGHSH, CDR2 LQKENI. This CDR3 has 12 residues. V dropped 3 bases and J dropped 1 base, with 3 bases sitting between them. The CDR3: CASSPPNTEAFF. The CDR3 region has the DNA TGTGCCAGCTCACCCCCGAACACTGAAGCTTTCTTT.

The V gene is TRBV9, the J gene TRBJ1-2; 10 bases match TRBD1. The junction had 9 bases not matched to a gene; V was cut back by 4 bases and J by 6 bases. The germline gives CDR1 SGDLS, CDR2 YYNGEE. This CDR3 comprises 15 residues. CDR3 in amino acids: CASSTHLGTGDGYTF. The CDR3 DNA is TGTGCCAGCAGCACGCACCTCGGGACAGGGGATGGCTACACCTTC.